This TCR beta chain originates from a study of blood T cell repertoires in COVID-19. Across the study: There were acute and convalescent COVID-19 samples, and they came from the United States, Italy and Spain.

Repertoires were generated with immunoSEQ multiplex PCR, while TCRdb's copy carries only in-frame clones and drops some. Among 200,000 to 300,000 clones, 70% to 90% were seen once, and the ten largest hold about 3.3%. The study drew participants aged about 18 to 95 years from 20 to 30 US areas. Clinical histories supplied by participants themselves formed the basis of cohort assignment. The CDR3 is made up of 14 amino acids. The V gene end was trimmed by 5 bases and the J gene end by 1 base; junction bases not matched to a gene: 4. Germline V gene sequence: CDR1 MNHEY, CDR2 SMNVEV (reference sequence).

The sequenced material came from PBMCs or T cells enriched from blood (not recorded which). The genes are TRBV27 and TRBJ2-5; 7 nucleotides align to TRBD1. The sequence came from a woman aged 40 to 55 with acute COVID-19. The CDR3 DNA sequence: TGTGCCAGCAGTCCTGACAGGGCCCAAGAGACCCAGTACTTC. Residues: CASSPDRAQETQYF.